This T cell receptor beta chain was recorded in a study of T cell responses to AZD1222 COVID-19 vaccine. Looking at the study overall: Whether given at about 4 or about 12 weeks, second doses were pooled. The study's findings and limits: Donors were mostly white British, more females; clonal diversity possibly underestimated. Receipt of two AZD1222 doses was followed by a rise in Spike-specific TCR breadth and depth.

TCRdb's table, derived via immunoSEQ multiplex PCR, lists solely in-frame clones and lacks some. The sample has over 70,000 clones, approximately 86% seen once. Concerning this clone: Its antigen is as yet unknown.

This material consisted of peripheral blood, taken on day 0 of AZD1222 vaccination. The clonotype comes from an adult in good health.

Here the CDR3 DNA reads TGTGCCAGCAGGAACAGGTACGAGCAGTACTTC. Its protein is CASRNRYEQYF. This sequence joins TRBV28 and TRBJ2-7, with TRBD1 as a possible D gene (5 bases). CDR1 MDHEN and CDR2 SYDVKM come from the germline V gene. The CDR3 extends over 11 amino acids. With 6 bases removed from V and 4 bases from J, the gap between germline ends came to 7 bases.